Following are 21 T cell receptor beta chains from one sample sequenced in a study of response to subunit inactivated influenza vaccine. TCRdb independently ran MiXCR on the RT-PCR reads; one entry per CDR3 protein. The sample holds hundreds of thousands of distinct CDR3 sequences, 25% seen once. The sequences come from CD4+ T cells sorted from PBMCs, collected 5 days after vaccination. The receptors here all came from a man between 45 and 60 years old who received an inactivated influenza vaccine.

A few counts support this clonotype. DNA of the CDR3: TGTGCCAGCAGTTTCTTCGCCCCCACAGATACGCAGTATTTT. Translation gives CASSFFAPTDTQYF. The V call is TRBV28, the J call TRBJ2-3; D call uncertain. Trimming cost V 3 bases and J 2 bases, with 9 bases left between them. Per germline, CDR1 MDHEN and CDR2 SYDVKM. The CDR3 length is 14 residues.

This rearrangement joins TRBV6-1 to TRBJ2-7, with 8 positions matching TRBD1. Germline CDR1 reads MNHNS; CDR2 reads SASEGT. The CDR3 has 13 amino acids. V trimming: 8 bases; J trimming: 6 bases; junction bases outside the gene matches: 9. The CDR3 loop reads CASCARGRSEQYF. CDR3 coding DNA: TGTGCCAGCTGTGCCAGGGGGCGTTCCGAGCAGTACTTC.

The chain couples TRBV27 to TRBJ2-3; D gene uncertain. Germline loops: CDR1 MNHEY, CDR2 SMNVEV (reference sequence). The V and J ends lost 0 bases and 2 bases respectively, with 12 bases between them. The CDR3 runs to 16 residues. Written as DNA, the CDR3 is TGTGCCAGCAGTTTATCGTTCCGGTTAGTCACAGATACGCAGTATTTT. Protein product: CASSLSFRLVTDTQYF.

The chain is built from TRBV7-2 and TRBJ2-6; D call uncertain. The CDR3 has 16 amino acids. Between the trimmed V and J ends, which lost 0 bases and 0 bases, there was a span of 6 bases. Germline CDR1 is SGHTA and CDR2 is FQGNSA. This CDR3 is CASSLAKFSGANVLTF. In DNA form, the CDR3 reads TGTGCCAGCAGCTTAGCCAAGTTCTCTGGGGCCAACGTCCTGACTTTC.

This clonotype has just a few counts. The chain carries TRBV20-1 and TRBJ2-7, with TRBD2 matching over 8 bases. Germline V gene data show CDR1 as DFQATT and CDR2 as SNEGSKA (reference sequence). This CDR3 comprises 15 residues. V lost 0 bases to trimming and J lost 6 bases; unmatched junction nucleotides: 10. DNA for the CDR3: TGCAGTGCTAGAGACGCGAGGCTAGCGGGCTTCGAGCAGTACTTC. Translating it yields CSARDARLAGFEQYF.

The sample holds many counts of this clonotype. The CDR3 loop reads CSAVGNGDTQYF. The CDR3 DNA reads as TGCAGTGCCGTCGGAAATGGAGATACGCAGTATTTT. The rearrangement uses TRBV20-1 and TRBJ2-3; D gene unclear. This CDR3 region has 12 residues. V was shortened by 6 bases and J by 5 bases, with 12 bases between the two germline ends. CDR1 and CDR2 from the germline V gene are DFQATT and SNEGSKA (reference sequence).

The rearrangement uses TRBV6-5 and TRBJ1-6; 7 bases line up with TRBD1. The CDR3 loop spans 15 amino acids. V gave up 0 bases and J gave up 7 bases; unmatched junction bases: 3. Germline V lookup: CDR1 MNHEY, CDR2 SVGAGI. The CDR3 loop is CASSYSTGRNSPLHF. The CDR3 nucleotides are TGTGCCAGCAGTTACTCGACAGGGCGGAATTCACCCCTCCACTTT.

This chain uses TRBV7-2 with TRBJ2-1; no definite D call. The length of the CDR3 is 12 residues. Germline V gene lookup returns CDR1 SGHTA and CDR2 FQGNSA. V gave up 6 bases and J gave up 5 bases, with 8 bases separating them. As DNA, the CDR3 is TGTGCCAGCAGGCAGCTAGACAATGAGCAGTTCTTC. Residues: CASRQLDNEQFF.

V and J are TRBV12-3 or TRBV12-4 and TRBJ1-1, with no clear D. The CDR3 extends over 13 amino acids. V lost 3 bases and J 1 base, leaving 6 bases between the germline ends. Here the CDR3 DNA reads TGTGCCAGCAGTTTCGGCAAGAACACTGAAGCTTTCTTT. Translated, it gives CASSFGKNTEAFF.

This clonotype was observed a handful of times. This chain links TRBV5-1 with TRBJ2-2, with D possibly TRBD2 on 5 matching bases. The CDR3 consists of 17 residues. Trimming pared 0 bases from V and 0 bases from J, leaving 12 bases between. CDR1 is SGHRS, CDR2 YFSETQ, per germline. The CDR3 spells CASSLATGTSNTGELFF. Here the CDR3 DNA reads TGCGCCAGCAGCTTGGCGACGGGAACTTCGAACACCGGGGAGCTGTTTTTT.

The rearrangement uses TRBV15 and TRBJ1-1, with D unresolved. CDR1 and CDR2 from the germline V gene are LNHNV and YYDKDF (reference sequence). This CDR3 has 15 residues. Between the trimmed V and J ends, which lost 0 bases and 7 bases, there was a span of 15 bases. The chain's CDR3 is CATSREGAASNEAFF. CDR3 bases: TGTGCCACCAGCAGAGAAGGCGCAGCGTCCAATGAAGCTTTCTTT.

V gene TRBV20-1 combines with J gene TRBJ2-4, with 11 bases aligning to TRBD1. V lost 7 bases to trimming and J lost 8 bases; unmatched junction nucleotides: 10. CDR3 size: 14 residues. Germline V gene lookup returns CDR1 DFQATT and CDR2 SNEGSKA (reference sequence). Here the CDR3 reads CSVPPGTGGDIQYF. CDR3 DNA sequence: TGCAGTGTCCCACCCGGGACAGGGGGGGACATTCAGTACTTC.

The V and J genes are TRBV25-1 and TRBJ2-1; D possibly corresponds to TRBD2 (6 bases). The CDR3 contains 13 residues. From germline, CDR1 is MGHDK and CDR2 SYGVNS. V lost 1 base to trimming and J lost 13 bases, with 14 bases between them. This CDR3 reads CASSELADRHQFF. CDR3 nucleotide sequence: TGTGCCAGCAGTGAATTAGCGGACCGACATCAGTTCTTC.

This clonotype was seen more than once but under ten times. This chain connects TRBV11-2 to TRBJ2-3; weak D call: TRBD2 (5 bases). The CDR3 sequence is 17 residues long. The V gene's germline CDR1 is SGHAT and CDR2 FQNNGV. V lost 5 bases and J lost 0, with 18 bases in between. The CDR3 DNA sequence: TGTGCCAGCAGCCCCCTCGATTTGAGGACTAGCACAGATACGCAGTATTTT. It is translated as CASSPLDLRTSTDTQYF.

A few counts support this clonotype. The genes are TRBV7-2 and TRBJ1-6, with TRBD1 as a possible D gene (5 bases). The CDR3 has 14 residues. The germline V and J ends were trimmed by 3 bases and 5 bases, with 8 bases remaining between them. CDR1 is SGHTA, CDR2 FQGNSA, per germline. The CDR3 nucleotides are TGTGCCAGCAGCTTTCGGGGGGATAATTCACCCCTCCACTTT. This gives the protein CASSFRGDNSPLHF.

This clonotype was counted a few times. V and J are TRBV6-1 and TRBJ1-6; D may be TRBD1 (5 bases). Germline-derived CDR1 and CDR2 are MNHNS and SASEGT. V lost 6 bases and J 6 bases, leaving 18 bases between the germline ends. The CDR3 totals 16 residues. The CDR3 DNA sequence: TGTGCCAGCAGCCGGGGGAGCATAGTCCTTAATTCACCCCTCCACTTT. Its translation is CASSRGSIVLNSPLHF.

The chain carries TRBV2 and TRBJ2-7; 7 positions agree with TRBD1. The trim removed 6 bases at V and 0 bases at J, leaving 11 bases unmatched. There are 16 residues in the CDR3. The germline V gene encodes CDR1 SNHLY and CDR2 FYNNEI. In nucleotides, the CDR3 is TGTGCCAGCAGGGACGTGAAGGGACAGACCTCCTACGAGCAGTACTTC. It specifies CASRDVKGQTSYEQYF.

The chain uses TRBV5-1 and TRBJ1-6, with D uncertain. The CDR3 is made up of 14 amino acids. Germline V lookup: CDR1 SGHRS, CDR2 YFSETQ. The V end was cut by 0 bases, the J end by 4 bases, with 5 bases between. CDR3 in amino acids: CASSLGDYNSPLHF. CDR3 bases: TGCGCCAGCAGCTTGGGGGATTATAATTCACCCCTCCACTTT.

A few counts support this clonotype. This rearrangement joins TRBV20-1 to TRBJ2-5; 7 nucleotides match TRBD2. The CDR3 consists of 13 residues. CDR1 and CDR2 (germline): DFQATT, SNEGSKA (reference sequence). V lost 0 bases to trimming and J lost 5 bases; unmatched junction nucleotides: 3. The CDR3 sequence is CSARESGEETQYF. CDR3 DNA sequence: TGCAGTGCTAGAGAGAGCGGGGAGGAGACCCAGTACTTC.

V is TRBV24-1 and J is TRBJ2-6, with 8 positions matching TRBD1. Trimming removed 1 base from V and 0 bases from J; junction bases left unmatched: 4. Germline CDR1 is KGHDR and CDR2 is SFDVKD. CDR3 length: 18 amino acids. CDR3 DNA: TGTGCCACCAGTGATTTCCCAGGGGGCCCCTCTGGGGCCAACGTCCTGACTTTC. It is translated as CATSDFPGGPSGANVLTF.

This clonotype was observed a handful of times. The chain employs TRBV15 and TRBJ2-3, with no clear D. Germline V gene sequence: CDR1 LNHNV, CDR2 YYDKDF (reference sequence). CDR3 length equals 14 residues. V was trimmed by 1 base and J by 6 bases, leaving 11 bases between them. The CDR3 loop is CATSRVGRVDTQYF. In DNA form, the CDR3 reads TGTGCCACCAGCAGAGTTGGTCGGGTGGATACGCAGTATTTT.